This T cell receptor beta chain was identified during a study of blood T cells in healthy people across ages. Study-wide results and caveats: Naive CD4+ cells and diversity were both higher in long-lived donors than in aged donors. The unknown donor CMV status may have confounded expanded clonotype changes.

Concerning this clonotype itself: Its specificity is unknown.

A second PCR of roughly 7 to 11 cycles used a sample-barcoded 5' primer and a J-beta primer mix. TCRdb called the 5' RACE reads again in MiXCR, with one record for every CDR3 protein. The table has 950,000 to 1,200,000 distinct CDR3 sequences, approximately 38% seen once; the top ten hold approximately 14%. V lost 8 bases, J lost 5 bases, and 9 bases stayed unmatched. The CDR3 contains 14 residues. Germline V gene data show CDR1 as SEHNR and CDR2 as FQNEAQ (reference sequence). Each donor supplied around 9.6 milliliters of peripheral blood. The clonotype was recovered from a man younger than 35 in good health. Sequencing used blood. This chain uses TRBV7-9 with TRBJ2-1; TRBD1 matches 7 bases. Here the CDR3 DNA reads TGTGCCAGCGTCGGGACAGTAGCTAACAATGAGCAGTTCTTC. Its translation is CASVGTVANNEQFF. The full variable domain, rest sourced from reference TRBV7-9 and TRBJ2-1, is DTGVSQNPRHKITKRGQNVTFRCDPISEHNRLYWYRQTLGQGPEFLTYFQNEAQLEKSRLLSDRFSAERPKGSFSTLEIQRTEQGDSAMYLCASVGTVANNEQFFGPGTRLTVL.